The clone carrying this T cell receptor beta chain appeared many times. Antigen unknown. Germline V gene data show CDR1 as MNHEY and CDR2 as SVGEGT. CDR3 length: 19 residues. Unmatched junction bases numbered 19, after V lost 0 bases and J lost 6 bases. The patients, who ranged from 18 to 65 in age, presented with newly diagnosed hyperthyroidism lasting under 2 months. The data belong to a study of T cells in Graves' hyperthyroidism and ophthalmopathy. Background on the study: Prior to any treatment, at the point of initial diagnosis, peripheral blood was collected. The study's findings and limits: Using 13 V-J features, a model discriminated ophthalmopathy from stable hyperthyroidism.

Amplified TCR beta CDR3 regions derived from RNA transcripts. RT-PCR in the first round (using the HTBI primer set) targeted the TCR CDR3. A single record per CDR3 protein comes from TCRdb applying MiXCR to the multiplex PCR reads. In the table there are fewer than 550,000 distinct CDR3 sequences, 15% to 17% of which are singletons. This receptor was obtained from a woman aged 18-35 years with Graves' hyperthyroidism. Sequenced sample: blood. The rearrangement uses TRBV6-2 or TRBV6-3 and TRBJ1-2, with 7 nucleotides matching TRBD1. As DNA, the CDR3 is TGTGCCAGCAGTTACTCCGGGTTATCGCCGACCGGGACAGATCATGGCTACACCTTC. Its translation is CASSYSGLSPTGTDHGYTF.